The clone carrying this TCR beta chain has more than one count but fewer than ten. The data belong to a study of blood T cell repertoires in COVID-19. Across the study: T cells, B-cell-depleted T cells, or PBMCs provided the cDNA or gDNA that served as material.

This CDR3 region has 13 residues. Trimming took 5 bases from V and 5 from J, leaving 10 bases between them. Germline-derived CDR1 and CDR2 are SEHNR and FQNEAQ (reference sequence). Original handling: Reference gene primer amplification yielded estimated nucleated cell counts. Sequencing used immunoSEQ multiplex PCR; TCRdb keeps in-frame clones, though not all of them. V and J calls and clone size follow that table, whereas D and trimming were derived from the DNA. The sample records a few hundred thousand clones, more than 75% being singletons. This TCR was sampled from a woman between 45 and 60 years old with acute or convalescent COVID-19. Sequences were obtained from peripheral blood. This chain uses TRBV7-9 with TRBJ2-1, with D unclear. CDR3 residues: CASSRFPDNEQFF. The CDR3 DNA follows: TGTGCCAGCAGCCGTTTCCCAGACAATGAGCAGTTCTTC.